This T cell receptor beta chain came from a study of blood T cells in healthy people across ages. Looked up from germline, CDR1 is DFQATT and CDR2 is SNEGSKA (reference sequence). V dropped 5 bases and J dropped 7; count of bases not matched to a gene: 10. The CDR3 has 14 residues. This clonotype was detected only a few times. Next came a second PCR, run for 7 to 11 cycles, which used a sample-barcoded 5' primer along with a J-beta primer mix. TCRdb passed the 5' RACE reads through MiXCR, listing each CDR3 protein once. The repertoire holds 750,000 to 1,000,000 distinct CDR3 sequences, with 29% as singletons. A further study also used this sample, focusing on T cells of mothers and their children.

This chain connects TRBV20-1 to TRBJ2-5, with 10 bases that match TRBD1. The TCR originated in a woman between 40 and 55 years old in good health. The sequencing input was blood. CDR3: CSAHPGQGYATQYF. The CDR3, as DNA: TGCAGTGCTCATCCGGGACAGGGGTACGCGACCCAGTACTTC.